The rows below give T cell receptor beta chains drawn from one sample of a study of Graves' ophthalmopathy and Graves' hyperthyroidism. Using its own MiXCR run on the multiplex PCR reads, TCRdb lists one record per CDR3 protein. Among hundreds of thousands of distinct CDR3 sequences listed, under 50% were seen once. The specimen was peripheral blood. The receptors were gathered from an adult man with Graves' ophthalmopathy. The CDR3 runs from the conserved cysteine through the conserved F or W. The D gene is left open where the match is weak. Clone size appears in some rows only: once, few, many, or a class for an expanded clone.

abundance: few; j_gene: TRBJ2-7; d_gene: -; v_gene: TRBV6-6; CDR3aa: CASSYTIRDYEQYF; CDR3nt: TGTGCCAGCAGTTACACAATCCGGGACTACGAGCAGTACTTC
abundance: -; j_gene: TRBJ1-2; d_gene: TRBD1; v_gene: TRBV20-1; CDR3aa: CSASYDRVGYTF; CDR3nt: TGCAGTGCTAGCTACGACAGGGTTGGCTACACCTTC
abundance: -; j_gene: TRBJ1-6; d_gene: TRBD1; v_gene: TRBV25-1; CDR3aa: CASLDRGSSPLHF; CDR3nt: TGTGCCAGCTTGGACAGGGGTAGTTCACCCCTCCACTTT
abundance: few; j_gene: TRBJ1-6; d_gene: -; v_gene: TRBV30; CDR3aa: CAGSGDNSPLHF; CDR3nt: TGTGCCGGGAGCGGGGATAATTCACCCCTCCACTTT
abundance: -; j_gene: TRBJ1-2; d_gene: -; v_gene: TRBV2; CDR3aa: CASSSGPLGYTF; CDR3nt: TGTGCCAGCAGCTCGGGCCCGTTGGGCTACACCTTC
abundance: -; j_gene: TRBJ2-2; d_gene: -; v_gene: TRBV7-9; CDR3aa: CASSLALYDRLNTGELFF; CDR3nt: TGTGCCAGCAGCTTAGCCCTTTACGACAGGTTGAACACCGGGGAGCTGTTTTTT
abundance: few; j_gene: TRBJ2-5; d_gene: TRBD1; v_gene: TRBV20-1; CDR3aa: CSALETRTGQETQYF; CDR3nt: TGCAGTGCGCTTGAAACCCGGACAGGGCAAGAGACCCAGTACTTC
abundance: -; j_gene: TRBJ2-7; d_gene: TRBD2; v_gene: TRBV12-3/TRBV12-4; CDR3aa: CASTLGGGTYEQYF; CDR3nt: TGTGCCAGCACCCTTGGGGGGGGAACCTACGAGCAGTACTTC
abundance: many; j_gene: TRBJ1-6; d_gene: -; v_gene: TRBV7-9; CDR3aa: CASSLRAGGFAPLHF; CDR3nt: TGTGCCAGCAGCTTAAGGGCAGGAGGTTTTGCACCCCTCCACTTT
abundance: many; j_gene: TRBJ2-2; d_gene: -; v_gene: TRBV10-2; CDR3aa: CASSGAPSTGELFF; CDR3nt: TGCGCCAGCAGTGGGGCACCGAGCACCGGGGAGCTGTTTTTT
abundance: -; j_gene: TRBJ1-2; d_gene: -; v_gene: TRBV4-1; CDR3aa: CASSLDGTKLSYGYTF; CDR3nt: TGCGCCAGCAGCCTGGACGGGACAAAGCTAAGCTATGGCTACACCTTC
abundance: many; j_gene: TRBJ1-1; d_gene: -; v_gene: TRBV29-1; CDR3aa: CSVETNAFHTEAFF; CDR3nt: TGCAGCGTTGAAACAAATGCTTTCCACACTGAAGCTTTCTTT
abundance: many; j_gene: TRBJ2-5; d_gene: -; v_gene: TRBV24-1; CDR3aa: CATRGSGAGETQYF; CDR3nt: TGTGCCACCAGGGGGTCTGGGGCTGGAGAGACCCAGTACTTC
abundance: -; j_gene: TRBJ2-7; d_gene: TRBD1; v_gene: TRBV5-1; CDR3aa: CASRLDYDRVREQYF; CDR3nt: TGCGCCAGCCGCCTCGATTACGACAGGGTCCGCGAGCAGTACTTC
abundance: -; j_gene: TRBJ2-5; d_gene: TRBD1; v_gene: TRBV2; CDR3aa: CASSGTGANGETQYF; CDR3nt: TGTGCCAGCAGCGGGACAGGGGCAAATGGAGAGACCCAGTACTTC
abundance: once; j_gene: TRBJ2-7; d_gene: TRBD1; v_gene: TRBV19; CDR3aa: CATRDRIKYEQYF; CDR3nt: TGTGCCACTCGGGACAGGATTAAATACGAGCAGTACTTC
abundance: once; j_gene: TRBJ1-2; d_gene: -; v_gene: TRBV4-1; CDR3aa: CASSQEGAGDSYTF; CDR3nt: TGCGCCAGCAGCCAAGAAGGAGCAGGCGACAGCTACACCTTC
abundance: -; j_gene: TRBJ2-7; d_gene: -; v_gene: TRBV7-9; CDR3aa: CPRGREGRQRSYEQYF; CDR3nt: TGTCCCAGGGGGAGGGAAGGGCGCCAACGCTCCTACGAGCAGTACTTC
abundance: -; j_gene: TRBJ1-2; d_gene: -; v_gene: TRBV7-2; CDR3aa: CASSLADGARGYGYTF; CDR3nt: TGTGCCAGCAGCTTAGCGGACGGGGCAAGAGGCTATGGCTACACCTTC
abundance: -; j_gene: TRBJ2-3; d_gene: TRBD2; v_gene: TRBV7-2; CDR3aa: CASSLLAGGPTETQYF; CDR3nt: TGTGCCAGCAGCTTACTAGCGGGAGGGCCCACAGAGACGCAGTATTTT
abundance: few; j_gene: TRBJ2-7; d_gene: TRBD2; v_gene: TRBV11-2; CDR3aa: CASSSPYGGDYEQYF; CDR3nt: TGTGCCAGCAGCTCTCCTTACGGGGGGGACTACGAGCAGTACTTC
abundance: -; j_gene: TRBJ1-1; d_gene: -; v_gene: TRBV27; CDR3aa: CASKTDHTEAFF; CDR3nt: TGTGCCAGCAAGACAGACCACACTGAAGCTTTCTTT
abundance: -; j_gene: TRBJ2-7; d_gene: TRBD1; v_gene: TRBV10-3; CDR3aa: CAISQTGKGNEQYF; CDR3nt: TGTGCCATCAGCCAGACAGGGAAGGGTAACGAGCAGTACTTC
abundance: -; j_gene: TRBJ2-5; d_gene: TRBD2; v_gene: TRBV7-9; CDR3aa: CAGSLGVAGEETQYF; CDR3nt: TGTGCCGGCAGCTTAGGGGTAGCGGGGGAAGAGACCCAGTACTTC
abundance: many; j_gene: TRBJ1-2; d_gene: TRBD1; v_gene: TRBV4-2; CDR3aa: CASSQTGEGGYTF; CDR3nt: TGTGCCAGCAGCCAGACAGGGGAAGGAGGCTACACCTTC
abundance: many; j_gene: TRBJ1-2; d_gene: -; v_gene: TRBV9; CDR3aa: CASSETENYGYTF; CDR3nt: TGTGCCAGCAGCGAGACAGAAAACTATGGCTACACCTTC
abundance: many; j_gene: TRBJ1-6; d_gene: -; v_gene: TRBV10-3; CDR3aa: CALHVELFNSPLHF; CDR3nt: TGTGCCCTCCATGTAGAACTGTTTAATTCACCCCTCCACTTT
abundance: -; j_gene: TRBJ2-2; d_gene: TRBD2; v_gene: TRBV2; CDR3aa: CASSGTSQNTGELFF; CDR3nt: TGTGCCAGCAGTGGGACTAGTCAAAACACCGGGGAGCTGTTTTTT
abundance: -; j_gene: TRBJ2-7; d_gene: -; v_gene: TRBV7-9; CDR3aa: CASSGGTVQFGNRSYEQYF; CDR3nt: TGTGCCAGCAGCGGGGGGACAGTTCAGTTTGGTAATCGGTCCTACGAGCAGTACTTC